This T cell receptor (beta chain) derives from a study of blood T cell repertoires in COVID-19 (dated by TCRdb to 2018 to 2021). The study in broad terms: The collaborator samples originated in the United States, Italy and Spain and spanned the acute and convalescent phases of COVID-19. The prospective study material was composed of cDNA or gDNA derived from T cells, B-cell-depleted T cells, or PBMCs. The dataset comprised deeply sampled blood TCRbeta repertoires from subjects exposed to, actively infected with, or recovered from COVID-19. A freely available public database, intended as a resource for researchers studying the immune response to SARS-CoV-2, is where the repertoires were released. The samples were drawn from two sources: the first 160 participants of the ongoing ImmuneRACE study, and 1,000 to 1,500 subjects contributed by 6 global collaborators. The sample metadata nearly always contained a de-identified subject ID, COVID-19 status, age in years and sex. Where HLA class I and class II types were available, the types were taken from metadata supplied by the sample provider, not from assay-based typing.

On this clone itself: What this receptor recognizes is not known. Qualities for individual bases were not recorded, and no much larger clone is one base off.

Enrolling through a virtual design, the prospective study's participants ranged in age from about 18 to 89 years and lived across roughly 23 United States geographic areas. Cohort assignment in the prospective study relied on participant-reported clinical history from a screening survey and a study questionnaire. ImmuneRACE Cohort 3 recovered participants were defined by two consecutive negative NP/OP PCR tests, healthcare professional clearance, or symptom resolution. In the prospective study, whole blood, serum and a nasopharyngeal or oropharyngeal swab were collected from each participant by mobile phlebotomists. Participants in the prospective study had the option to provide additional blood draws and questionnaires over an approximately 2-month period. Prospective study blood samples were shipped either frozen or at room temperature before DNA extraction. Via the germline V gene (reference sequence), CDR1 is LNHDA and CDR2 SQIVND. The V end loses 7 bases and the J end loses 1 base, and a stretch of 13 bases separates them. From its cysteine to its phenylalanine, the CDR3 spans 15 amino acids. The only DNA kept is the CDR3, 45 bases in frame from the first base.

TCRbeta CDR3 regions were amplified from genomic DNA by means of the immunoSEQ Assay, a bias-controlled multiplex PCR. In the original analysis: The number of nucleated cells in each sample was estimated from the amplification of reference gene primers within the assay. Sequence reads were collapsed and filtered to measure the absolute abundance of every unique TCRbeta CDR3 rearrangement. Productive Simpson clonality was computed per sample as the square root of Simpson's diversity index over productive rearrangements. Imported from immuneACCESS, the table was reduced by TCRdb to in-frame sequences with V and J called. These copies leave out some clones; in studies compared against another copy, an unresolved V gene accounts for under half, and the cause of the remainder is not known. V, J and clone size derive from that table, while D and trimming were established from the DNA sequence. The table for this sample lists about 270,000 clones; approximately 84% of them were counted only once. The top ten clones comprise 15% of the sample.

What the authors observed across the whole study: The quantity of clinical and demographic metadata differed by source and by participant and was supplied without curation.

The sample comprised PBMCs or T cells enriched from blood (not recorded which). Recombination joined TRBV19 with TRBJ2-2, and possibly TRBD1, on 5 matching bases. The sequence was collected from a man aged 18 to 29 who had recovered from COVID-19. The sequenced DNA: TGTGCCAGTAACCCCCGCAGGGAGAACACCGGGGAGCTGTTTTTT. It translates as CASNPRRENTGELFF.